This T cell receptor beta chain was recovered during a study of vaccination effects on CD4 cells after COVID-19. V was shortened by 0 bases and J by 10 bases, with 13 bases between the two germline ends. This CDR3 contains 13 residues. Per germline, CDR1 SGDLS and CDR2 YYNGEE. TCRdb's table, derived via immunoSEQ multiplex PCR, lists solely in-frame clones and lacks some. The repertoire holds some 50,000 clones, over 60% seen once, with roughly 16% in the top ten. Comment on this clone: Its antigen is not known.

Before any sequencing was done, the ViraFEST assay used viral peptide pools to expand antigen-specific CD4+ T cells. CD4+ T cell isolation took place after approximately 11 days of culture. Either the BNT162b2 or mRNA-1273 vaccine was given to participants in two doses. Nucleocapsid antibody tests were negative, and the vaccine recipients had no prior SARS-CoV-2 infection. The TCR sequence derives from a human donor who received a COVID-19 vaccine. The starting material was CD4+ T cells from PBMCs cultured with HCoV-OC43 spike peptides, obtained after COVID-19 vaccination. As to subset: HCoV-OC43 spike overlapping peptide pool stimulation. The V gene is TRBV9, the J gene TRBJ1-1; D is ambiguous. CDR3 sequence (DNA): TGTGCCAGCAGCGTAGGGACCTTTGAACGAGCTTTCTTT. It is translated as CASSVGTFERAFF.